What follows are 28 T cell receptor beta chains derived from one specimen sequenced in a study of control samples from healthy donors and cancer patients. Assay: immunoSEQ multiplex PCR; the TCRdb copy retains only in-frame clones and omits some. The sample holds about 34,000 clones, more than 85% seen once. The sequenced sample was PBMCs. The receptor source for this set is a middle-aged woman with lung cancer.

The chain has TRBV24-1 and TRBJ2-2, with D possibly matching TRBD1 (6 bases). The germline V and J ends were trimmed by 9 bases and 4 bases, with 11 bases remaining between them. Germline V gene data show CDR1 as KGHDR and CDR2 as SFDVKD. The CDR3 is made up of 13 amino acids. CDR3: CATARTATGELFF. Here the CDR3 DNA reads TGTGCCACCGCTCGGACAGCCACCGGGGAGCTGTTTTTT.

V is TRBV5-6 and J is TRBJ2-5; possible D gene TRBD2, 6 bases. Trimming pared 4 bases from V and 9 bases from J, leaving 10 bases between. This CDR3 is built from 11 residues. Germline V lookup: CDR1 SGHDT, CDR2 YYEEEE. Here the CDR3 DNA reads TGTGCCAGCAGCAGCGGGCCCTCCCAGTACTTC. Protein sequence: CASSSGPSQYF.

V gene TRBV7-3 combines with J gene TRBJ2-1; no clear D. Trimming removed 1 base at V and 5 bases at J, with 9 bases between. Per germline, CDR1 SGHTA and CDR2 FQGTGA. The CDR3 is made up of 14 amino acids. The DNA for the CDR3 is TGTGCCAGCAGCTTAAATCCCACTGACAATGAGCAGTTCTTC. It translates to CASSLNPTDNEQFF.

The chain employs TRBV6-4 and TRBJ2-7; the D call may be TRBD1 or TRBD2 (5 bases each). The germline V gene encodes CDR1 MRHNA and CDR2 SNTAGT. The CDR3 loop spans 13 amino acids. V lost 6 bases to trimming and J lost 5 bases, with 14 bases between them. The CDR3 DNA reads TGTGCCAGCAGGGGACCATCGCGGCACGAGCAGTACTTC. This translates into CASRGPSRHEQYF.

The rearrangement links TRBV27 to TRBJ1-6; D gene unclear. Germline CDR1 is MNHEY and CDR2 is SMNVEV (reference sequence). V lost 5 bases and J 8 bases, leaving 10 bases between the germline ends. The CDR3 length is 13 residues. CDR3 nucleotide sequence: TGTGCCAGCAGTGCCCTTCGTGATTCACCCCTCCACTTT. Protein: CASSALRDSPLHF.

The J gene is TRBJ1-1, the V gene TRBV25-1; 8 bases line up with TRBD1. Per germline, CDR1 MGHDK and CDR2 SYGVNS. CDR3 length equals 14 residues. V was clipped by 2 bases and J by 3 bases; unmatched bases: 2. The CDR3 DNA reads TGTGCCAGCAGTGAACGGGACAGGCACACTGAAGCTTTCTTT. Amino acid sequence: CASSERDRHTEAFF.

CDR3 loop: CASSTWDRKNTEAFF. The CDR3 DNA follows: TGTGCCAGCAGTACCTGGGACAGAAAGAACACTGAAGCTTTCTTT. This sequence joins TRBV6-5 and TRBJ1-1; 7 bases align to TRBD1. V was clipped by 5 bases and J by 1 base; unmatched bases: 7. CDR1 and CDR2 from the germline V gene are MNHEY and SVGAGI. This CDR3 has 15 amino acids.

CDR3 region: CASSLSGMGPDTQYF. The CDR3 coding sequence is TGCGCCAGCAGCTTGAGCGGGATGGGACCAGATACGCAGTATTTT. This sequence joins TRBV5-1 and TRBJ2-3, with TRBD2 identical over 7 bases. Germline V gene sequence: CDR1 SGHRS, CDR2 YFSETQ. V lost 1 base and J lost 4; bases outside the gene matches: 6. The CDR3 covers 15 residues.

J is TRBJ1-2 and V is TRBV27; D is perhaps TRBD1 (6 bases). There are 14 residues in the CDR3. Trimming cost V 5 bases and J 2 bases, with 12 bases left between them. CDR1 is MNHEY and CDR2 is SMNVEV in the germline V gene (reference sequence). In nucleotides, the CDR3 is TGTGCCAGCAGTCCGGTCGGACAGAACTATGGCTACACCTTC. It encodes CASSPVGQNYGYTF.

The rearrangement joins TRBV30 to TRBJ2-5; 10 positions agree with TRBD2. In germline, CDR1 is GTSNPN, CDR2 SVGIG (reference sequence). The CDR3 is 16 amino acids. With 2 bases clipped from V and 1 base from J, the junction kept 7 bases outside the gene matches. The CDR3, as DNA: TGTGCCTGGAGTATGGGAACTAGCGGGGCCCAAGAGACCCAGTACTTC. Protein product: CAWSMGTSGAQETQYF.

The chain links TRBV4-2 to TRBJ1-5; 9 bases line up with TRBD1. The ends lost 0 bases at V and 0 bases at J; junction bases unmatched: 18. This CDR3 comprises 22 residues. Germline CDR1 and CDR2: LGHNA and YNFKEQ. For the CDR3, the DNA is TGTGCCAGCAGCCAAGATAATCCCCCTCGGACAGGGGCGGTCTATAGCAATCAGCCCCAGCATTTT. Translated, it gives CASSQDNPPRTGAVYSNQPQHF.

The gene calls are TRBV6-5 and TRBJ1-2; 7 positions match TRBD1. V was clipped by 4 bases and J by 4 bases; unmatched bases: 6. Germline V gene data show CDR1 as MNHEY and CDR2 as SVGAGI. This CDR3 spans 14 amino acids. The CDR3 sequence: CASSSAGQAYGYTF. The CDR3 nucleotides are TGTGCCAGCAGTTCCGCTGGACAGGCCTATGGCTACACCTTC.

There are a few counts of this clone. The V call is TRBV7-9, the J call TRBJ1-3; D unresolved. Between the trimmed V and J ends, which lost 11 bases and 2 bases, there was a span of 16 bases. Germline CDR1 and CDR2: SEHNR and FQNEAQ (reference sequence). The length of the CDR3 is 14 residues. CDR3 sequence reads: CAVGKDGTGNTIYF. The CDR3 DNA is TGTGCCGTCGGGAAGGATGGGACTGGAAACACCATATATTTT.

The chain links TRBV12-1 to TRBJ1-1; TRBD1, the table's D call, lacks a check against the DNA. TRBV12-1 is annotated as a pseudogene. This CDR3 region has 15 residues. This CDR3 reads CASSLPGQGGGEAFF. The CDR3 coding sequence is TGTGCCAGCAGCCTTCCGGGACAGGGAGGCGGTGAAGCTTTCTTT.

The J gene is TRBJ2-5, the V gene TRBV5-6, with D maybe TRBD2 (7 bases). The CDR3 has 13 residues. CDR1 SGHDT and CDR2 YYEEEE come from the germline V gene. The V end lost 2 bases, the J end lost 5 bases, and 10 bases lay between the germline ends. The DNA of the CDR3 is TGTGCCAGCAGCTTCGGGGGGCGTGAGACCCAGTACTTC. This sequence encodes CASSFGGRETQYF.

The chain employs TRBV30 and TRBJ1-3; 7 nucleotides line up with TRBD1. V trimming: 3 bases; J trimming: 1 base; junction bases outside the gene matches: 3. The CDR3 extends over 14 amino acids. Germline lookup yields CDR1 GTSNPN and CDR2 SVGIG (reference sequence). DNA of the CDR3: TGTGCCTGGAGGACAGGGATGTCTGGAAACACCATATATTTT. It encodes CAWRTGMSGNTIYF.

This clone was seen more than once but under ten times. Other DNA sequences in this specimen translate into the identical CDR3. The CDR3 here is CASSPGGGALGQFF. CDR3 coding DNA: TGTGCCAGCAGTCCGGGCGGGGGGGCGCTCGGGCAGTTCTTC. The V call is TRBV6-2 or TRBV6-3, the J call TRBJ2-1, with 9 positions matching TRBD2. The CDR3 is made up of 14 amino acids. Unmatched junction bases numbered 11, after V lost 5 bases and J lost 12 bases. Germline CDR1 MNHEY, CDR2 SVGEGT.

This chain links TRBV30 with TRBJ1-1; 8 positions match TRBD1. The germline V gene has CDR1 GTSNPN and CDR2 SVGIG (reference sequence). V lost 0 bases to trimming and J lost 3 bases; unmatched junction nucleotides: 12. The CDR3 is made up of 17 amino acids. CDR3 DNA: TGTGCCTGGAGTGTAGACAGGGGACCCTCCTCCGACACTGAAGCTTTCTTT. Its translation: CAWSVDRGPSSDTEAFF.

The DNA of the CDR3 is TGTGCCAGCAGCATGGGGGCAGGGGTGAACACTGAAGCTTTCTTT. This sequence encodes CASSMGAGVNTEAFF. The gene calls are TRBV7-8 and TRBJ1-1; D might be TRBD1 (6 bases). Germline CDR1 reads SGHVS; CDR2 reads FQNEAQ. The V and J ends lost 5 bases and 0 bases respectively, with 13 bases between them. This CDR3 is 15 amino acids long. Drawing the rest from reference TRBV7-8 and TRBJ1-1, the complete variable domain is GAGVSQSPRYKVAKRGQDVALRCDPISGHVSLFWYQQALGQGPEFLTYFQNEAQLDKSGLPSDRFFAERPEGSVSTLKIQRTQQEDSAVYLCASSMGAGVNTEAFFGQGTRLTVV.

This rearrangement joins TRBV28 to TRBJ2-3; 7 bases agree with TRBD1. In germline, CDR1 is MDHEN, CDR2 SYDVKM. The V gene end was trimmed by 6 bases and the J gene end by 1 base; junction bases not matched to a gene: 7. This CDR3 contains 15 residues. In DNA, the CDR3 is TGTGCCAGCAGACTCGACAGGGCCGGCACAGATACGCAGTATTTT. This sequence encodes CASRLDRAGTDTQYF.

The gene calls are TRBV18 and TRBJ2-4; 7 bases map to TRBD1. CDR1 is KGHSH, CDR2 LQKENI, per germline. Trimming at V came to 4 bases and at J to 6 bases, leaving 9 bases not matched to a gene. There are 15 residues in the CDR3. CDR3 amino acids: CASSQKGGEGNIQYF. Written as DNA, the CDR3 is TGTGCCAGCTCACAAAAAGGGGGCGAGGGAAACATTCAGTACTTC.

This clone came up once. J is TRBJ2-2 and V is TRBV12-3 or TRBV12-4, with D uncertain. Trimming cost V 4 bases and J 3 bases, with 6 bases left between them. This CDR3 spans 13 amino acids. Here the CDR3 reads CASSSSDTGELFF. The CDR3 coding sequence is TGTGCCAGCAGTTCTTCTGACACCGGGGAGCTGTTTTTT.

The chain combines TRBV11-2 with TRBJ2-7; tentatively, D is TRBD1 or TRBD2 (5 bases each). This CDR3 has 16 residues. Germline CDR1 reads SGHAT; CDR2 reads FQNNGV. The V and J ends lost 5 bases and 1 base respectively, with 18 bases between them. The DNA of the CDR3 is TGTGCCAGCAGCCGTTTCGGGGCCACCCTATCCTACGAGCAGTACTTC. Translated: CASSRFGATLSYEQYF.

With respect to this clone: One junction end does not reproduce the germline sequence, and a read error may be involved. The chain uses TRBV7-9 and TRBJ1-2, with 9 positions matching TRBD1. This CDR3 region has 12 residues. CDR1 SEHNR and CDR2 FQNEAQ come from the germline V gene (reference sequence). DNA of the CDR3: TGTGCCAGCAGCTGGACAGGGGATGGCCACACCTTC. Encoded protein: CASSWTGDGHTF.

The V gene is TRBV5-1, the J gene TRBJ1-2, with 8 bases fitting TRBD1. CDR1 and CDR2 (germline): SGHRS, YFSETQ. The CDR3 length is 13 residues. The V and J ends lost 4 bases and 10 bases, in that order; junction bases with no gene match: 9. CDR3 sequence reads: CASSPGQGNDYTF. CDR3 coding DNA: TGCGCCAGCAGCCCTGGACAGGGAAATGACTACACCTTC.

This chain links TRBV5-6 with TRBJ1-5; 7 nucleotides agree with TRBD1. Germline V gives CDR1 SGHDT, CDR2 YYEEEE. V dropped 2 bases and J dropped 7; count of bases not matched to a gene: 0. This CDR3 is built from 12 residues. CDR3 region: CASSLQGQPQHF. Here the CDR3 DNA reads TGTGCCAGCAGCTTACAGGGGCAGCCCCAGCATTTT. Looking up the rest from reference TRBV5-6 and TRBJ1-5 gives the full variable domain: DAGVTQSPTHLIKTRGQQVTLRCSPKSGHDTVSWYQQALGQGPQFIFQYYEEEERQRGNFPDRFSGHQFPNYSSELNVNALLLGDSALYLCASSLQGQPQHFGDGTRLSIL.

The V call is TRBV6-1, the J call TRBJ2-5, with 7 bases that match TRBD1. This CDR3 comprises 16 residues. CDR1 MNHNS and CDR2 SASEGT come from the germline V gene. V gave up 2 bases and J gave up 5 bases; unmatched junction bases: 11. The chain's CDR3 is CASSESPTGHGETQYF. The CDR3 DNA reads TGTGCCAGCAGTGAAAGCCCGACAGGGCATGGGGAGACCCAGTACTTC.

The chain couples TRBV7-8 to TRBJ2-1; 8 nucleotides agree with TRBD2. This CDR3 spans 14 amino acids. Germline CDR1 SGHVS, CDR2 FQNEAQ. V was pared by 5 bases and J by 4 bases, with 4 bases of the junction left unmatched. CDR3 DNA: TGTGCCAGCAGCCTCACGGGGGGGTACAATGAGCAGTTCTTC. This gives the protein CASSLTGGYNEQFF.